Below are 23 T cell receptor beta chains sequenced from a single sample in a study of T cells in Graves' hyperthyroidism and ophthalmopathy. Researchers amplified the TCR beta CDR3 regions from RNA transcripts. The TCR CDR3 was amplified in a first-round RT-PCR using the HTBI primer set. MiXCR was run by TCRdb on the multiplex PCR reads, yielding one entry per CDR3 protein. Among approximately 400,000 distinct CDR3 sequences listed, 15% to 18% were seen once. Sequencing was performed on blood. The receptors come from a woman aged 18 to 35 with Graves' hyperthyroidism.

This chain connects TRBV9 to TRBJ2-1; 9 bases map to TRBD2. Germline assignment: CDR1 SGDLS and CDR2 YYNGEE. Losses at the gene ends were 3 bases for V and 4 bases for J; bases not matched to a gene: 5. This CDR3 comprises 15 residues. CDR3 nucleotide sequence: TGTGCCAGCAGCGCTCGGACTAGCGAATACAATGAGCAGTTCTTC. This gives the protein CASSARTSEYNEQFF.

This clonotype has at least ten counts. The chain couples TRBV2 to TRBJ2-2, with TRBD1 as a possible D gene (6 bases). The CDR3 covers 14 residues. Germline V gene sequence: CDR1 SNHLY, CDR2 FYNNEI. V shed 7 bases and J shed 1 base, with 10 bases lying between them. CDR3 sequence: CASKRTVNTGELFF. CDR3 nucleotides: TGTGCCAGCAAAAGGACAGTGAACACCGGGGAGCTGTTTTTT. Filled out from reference TRBV2 and TRBJ2-2, the complete variable domain reads EPEVTQTPSHQVTQMGQEVILRCVPISNHLYFYWYRQILGQKVEFLVSFYNNEISEKSEIFDDQFSVERPDGSNFTLKIRSTKLEDSAMYFCASKRTVNTGELFFGEGSRLTVL.

This clonotype was observed many times. The V call is TRBV28, the J call TRBJ2-1; 7 positions agree with TRBD2. Trimming took 8 bases from V and 4 from J; bases not matched to a gene: 8. Germline V gene lookup returns CDR1 MDHEN and CDR2 SYDVKM. The CDR3 has 14 amino acids. The CDR3 DNA reads as TGTGCCAGCCTACCAGCGGGACTATACAATGAGCAGTTCTTC. Translated, it gives CASLPAGLYNEQFF.

This clonotype was picked up many times. This chain uses TRBV5-1 with TRBJ1-2; possible D gene TRBD1, 5 bases. The CDR3 has 13 residues. Germline V gene lookup returns CDR1 SGHRS and CDR2 YFSETQ. Between the trimmed V and J ends, which lost 0 bases and 6 bases, there was a span of 9 bases. The DNA of the CDR3 is TGCGCCAGCAGCTTGGCCGCAGGGAATGGCTACACCTTC. Residues: CASSLAAGNGYTF.

This clonotype came up a few times. V usage is TRBV29-1 and J usage is TRBJ2-2; D is possibly TRBD1 (5 bases). V gave up 6 bases and J gave up 4 bases, with 15 bases separating them. The germline V gene has CDR1 SQVTM and CDR2 ANQGSEA. The CDR3 totals 14 residues. The CDR3 DNA reads TGCAGCGTCGGAAGGGGATGGGGCACCGGGGAGCTGTTTTTT. This encodes CSVGRGWGTGELFF.

There are a few counts of this clonotype. The V call is TRBV5-8, the J call TRBJ1-1, with 8 bases aligning to TRBD1. V shed 4 bases, J shed 1 base, and the junction held 6 bases outside the gene matches. CDR3 length: 15 residues. CDR1 and CDR2 from the germline V gene are SGHTS and YDEGEE. DNA of the CDR3: TGTGCCAGCAGCGGGGGACAGGTCACGAACACTGAAGCTTTCTTT. Translation: CASSGGQVTNTEAFF.

Comment on this clonotype: A much more abundant neighbour one base away suggests this may be a read error. The V gene is TRBV6-2 or TRBV6-3, the J gene TRBJ2-7; D is possibly TRBD1 (6 bases). This CDR3 is 13 amino acids long. Germline V gene sequence: CDR1 MNHEY, CDR2 SVGEGT. For the CDR3, the DNA is TGTGCCAGTCGCTATCCGGGACACTACAAGCAGTACTTC. Residues: CASRYPGHYKQYF.

The chain recombines TRBV29-1 with TRBJ2-7; TRBD1 agrees at 8 bases. Germline CDR1 SQVTM, CDR2 ANQGSEA. The CDR3 is 13 residues long. After removal of 6 bases from V and 2 bases from J, the junction contained 6 bases not matched to a gene. CDR3 sequence: CSVPGQETYEQYF. The CDR3, as DNA: TGCAGCGTGCCGGGACAGGAGACCTACGAGCAGTACTTC.

Remarks on this clonotype: Given a much more abundant clone one base away, this may be a read error. The chain is built from TRBV11-3 and TRBJ2-5; a possible D gene is TRBD1 (5 bases). V shed 1 base and J shed 2 bases, with 8 bases lying between them. The CDR3 is 14 residues long. Germline loops: CDR1 SGHNT, CDR2 YENEEA. CDR3 amino acids: CASSLGGKQETQYF. The CDR3 DNA sequence: TGTGCCAGCAGCTTAGGGGGCAAACAAGAGACCCAGTACTTC.

This clonotype was observed many times. The gene calls are TRBV28 and TRBJ1-5; D ambiguous. Germline values: CDR1 MDHEN, CDR2 SYDVKM. There are 12 residues in the CDR3. Trimming removed 3 bases from V and 10 bases from J, with 10 bases in between. DNA for the CDR3: TGTGCCAGCAGTTTCCCAAATGGTCCCCAGCATTTT. Translating it yields CASSFPNGPQHF.

This clonotype was picked up a small number of times. V gene TRBV3-1 combines with J gene TRBJ1-2, with D perhaps matching TRBD1 (5 bases). V was pared by 3 bases and J by 5 bases, with 13 bases between. This CDR3 has 14 residues. Germline lookup yields CDR1 LGHDT and CDR2 YNNKEL (reference sequence). The CDR3 here is CASSHGGARYGYTF. Here the CDR3 DNA reads TGTGCCAGCAGCCATGGAGGGGCGAGGTATGGCTACACCTTC.

This clonotype has a handful of counts. V gene TRBV19 combines with J gene TRBJ2-3; D is possibly TRBD1 or TRBD2 (5 bases each). This CDR3 has 12 amino acids. CDR1 is LNHDA, CDR2 SQIVND, per germline (reference sequence). The V gene lost 9 bases and the J gene lost 1 base, with 8 bases spanning the gap. The CDR3 region has the DNA TGTGCCAGCCAGGGACGCACAGATACGCAGTATTTT. It is translated as CASQGRTDTQYF.

This rearrangement joins TRBV27 to TRBJ1-4; possible D gene TRBD1, 5 bases. CDR1 and CDR2 (germline): MNHEY, SMNVEV (reference sequence). The CDR3 is 16 amino acids. V lost 3 bases and J 4 bases, leaving 15 bases between the germline ends. CDR3 bases: TGTGCCAGCAGTTTCCAACTAGACAGCGTTAATGAAAAACTGTTTTTT. Translation gives CASSFQLDSVNEKLFF.

The V call is TRBV18, the J call TRBJ1-1; TRBD1 agrees at 11 bases. Looked up from germline, CDR1 is KGHSH and CDR2 is LQKENI. The ends lost 3 bases at V and 6 bases at J; junction bases unmatched: 12. The CDR3 runs 17 residues. CDR3 nucleotide sequence: TGTGCCAGCTCACCGATCTCACAATGGGGACAGGGGGCTGAAGCTTTCTTT. Its protein product is CASSPISQWGQGAEAFF.

This clonotype was found many times. The rearrangement links TRBV2 to TRBJ1-1, with TRBD1 matching 11 bases. The CDR3 runs 18 residues. V lost 6 bases, J lost 3 bases, and 15 bases stayed unmatched. From germline, CDR1 is SNHLY and CDR2 FYNNEI. The CDR3 loop reads CASRRMDRGHSLDTEAFF. The CDR3 bases are TGTGCCAGCAGGAGAATGGACAGGGGGCATTCTTTAGACACTGAAGCTTTCTTT.

This clonotype was detected ten times or more. The chain employs TRBV27 and TRBJ2-7; 7 nucleotides match TRBD2. Germline V CDR1 and CDR2: MNHEY, SMNVEV (reference sequence). After removal of 1 base from V and 2 bases from J, the junction contained 11 bases not matched to a gene. The CDR3 extends over 17 amino acids. The CDR3 DNA follows: TGTGCCAGCAGTTTATGGGGGGGTGTCTCCAGAGCCTACGAGCAGTACTTC. It codes for CASSLWGGVSRAYEQYF.

This clonotype was detected a few times. The rearrangement links TRBV27 to TRBJ2-3, with TRBD2 as a possible D gene (6 bases). Trimming stripped 2 bases from V and 6 bases from J, with 21 bases between. The CDR3 sequence is 17 residues long. The germline V gene encodes CDR1 MNHEY and CDR2 SMNVEV (reference sequence). CDR3 protein: CASSLVDGTPSADTQYF. The DNA for the CDR3 is TGTGCCAGCAGTTTAGTTGACGGGACTCCCTCCGCGGATACGCAGTATTTT.

The rearrangement uses TRBV15 and TRBJ1-2; D perhaps matches TRBD1 (6 bases). Trimming took off 0 bases at V and 8 bases at J, with 16 bases between the two ends. Germline V gives CDR1 LNHNV, CDR2 YYDKDF (reference sequence). This CDR3 region has 15 residues. The chain's CDR3 is CATSRDQARGRGYTF. For the CDR3, the DNA is TGTGCCACCAGCAGAGATCAGGCCAGGGGTCGGGGCTACACCTTC. Using reference TRBV15 and TRBJ1-2 for the parts outside the CDR3, the full variable domain is DAMVIQNPRYQVTQFGKPVTLSCSQTLNHNVMYWYQQKSSQAPKLLFHYYDKDFNNEADTPDNFQSRRPNTSFCFLDIRSPGLGDTAMYLCATSRDQARGRGYTFGSGTRLTVV.

This clonotype was counted between two and nine times. J is TRBJ2-3 and V is TRBV6-1; 10 nucleotides line up with TRBD2. Germline V gene data show CDR1 as MNHNS and CDR2 as SASEGT. With V trimmed by 3 bases and J by 4 bases, 4 bases remained unmatched. This CDR3 contains 15 residues. CDR3 loop: CASSDQAGGPDTQYF. In DNA, the CDR3 is TGTGCCAGCAGTGACCAAGCGGGGGGGCCAGATACGCAGTATTTT.

This clonotype occurred a few times. The chain has TRBV6-5 and TRBJ2-7; D gene uncertain. This CDR3 is built from 11 residues. Germline V gives CDR1 MNHEY, CDR2 SVGAGI. V lost 5 bases and J 5 bases, leaving 7 bases between the germline ends. For the CDR3, the DNA is TGTGCCAGCAGTACTCAGCACGAGCAGTACTTC. It codes for CASSTQHEQYF.

The chain joins TRBV2 to TRBJ2-3; 14 bases are shared with TRBD2. Germline CDR1 SNHLY, CDR2 FYNNEI. The CDR3 extends over 15 amino acids. Trimming took 7 bases from V and 6 from J; bases not matched to a gene: 6. The CDR3 spells CASTRTSGRKDTQYF. The CDR3 DNA reads as TGTGCCAGCACCAGGACTAGCGGGAGGAAGGATACGCAGTATTTT. The full variable domain, in which reference TRBV2 and TRBJ2-3 provide the parts outside the CDR3, is EPEVTQTPSHQVTQMGQEVILRCVPISNHLYFYWYRQILGQKVEFLVSFYNNEISEKSEIFDDQFSVERPDGSNFTLKIRSTKLEDSAMYFCASTRTSGRKDTQYFGPGTRLTVL.

This clonotype was found many times. The J gene is TRBJ2-5, the V gene TRBV7-2; D is unresolved. The CDR3 is made up of 14 amino acids. Germline V lookup: CDR1 SGHTA, CDR2 FQGNSA. Trimming removed 3 bases at V and 4 bases at J, with 12 bases between. DNA of the CDR3: TGTGCCAGCAGCTTCGCGATAGAGCGAGAGACCCAGTACTTC. This codes for CASSFAIERETQYF. Filled out from reference TRBV7-2 and TRBJ2-5, the complete variable domain reads GAGVSQSPSNKVTEKGKDVELRCDPISGHTALYWYRQSLGQGLEFLIYFQGNSAPDKSGLPSDRFSAERTGGSVSTLTIQRTQQEDSAVYLCASSFAIERETQYFGPGTRLLVL.

The chain has TRBV7-8 and TRBJ2-7; D gene unclear. The germline CDR1 and CDR2 sequences are SGHVS and FQNEAQ. The CDR3 loop spans 15 amino acids. The germline V and J ends were trimmed by 2 bases and 2 bases, with 13 bases remaining between them. DNA of the CDR3: TGTGCCAGCAGCTTATCTAACAGAAAGACCTACGAGCAGTACTTC. The encoded protein is CASSLSNRKTYEQYF.